Listed below are T cell receptor beta chains from one sample, sequenced in a study of blood T cell repertoires in COVID-19. Method: immunoSEQ multiplex PCR; TCRdb's copy keeps in-frame clones and lacks some. Of about 210,000 clones listed, 70% to 90% were seen once; the top ten hold 1.5%. Sample: peripheral blood. The receptors here all came from a man between 18 and 29 years old with active or convalescent COVID-19. The conserved cysteine and the conserved F or W are not part of the CDR3 here. The D gene is left open where the match is weak.

v_call	d_call	j_call	cdr3_aa
TRBV6-6	NA	TRBJ1-3	ASNARVTPGENTIY
TRBV28	NA	TRBJ1-3	ASTERVTGNTIY
TRBV5-1	TRBD1	TRBJ2-7	ASSFGQGSYEQY
TRBV6-4	TRBD1	TRBJ1-2	ASSVEGGAVRGYT
TRBV7-3	TRBD1	TRBJ1-1	ASSRGQGNTEAF
TRBV11-3	TRBD2	TRBJ2-5	ASSLTSGSGETQY
TRBV14	NA	TRBJ1-2	ARPLEGCPYGYT
TRBV2	NA	TRBJ2-7	ASSDRVRSSYEQY
TRBV27	TRBD2	TRBJ2-1	ASSSSSGGVYNEQF
TRBV9	TRBD2	TRBJ2-1	ASSVATSARHNEQF
TRBV7-9	TRBD2	TRBJ2-3	ASSLNPREPGTDTQY
TRBV2	NA	TRBJ2-5	ASEGVGSQETQY
TRBV6-5	NA	TRBJ2-1	ASSRLEEEF
TRBV11-2	NA	TRBJ1-1	ASSLVGGGTEAF
TRBV10-2	TRBD1	TRBJ1-2	ASSDLTGGGYT
TRBV7-2	TRBD2	TRBJ2-1	ASSLVGGGWNEQF
TRBV19	TRBD1	TRBJ1-1	ASSTTGAPTTEAF
TRBV2	TRBD1	TRBJ1-1	ASSETGGVGNTEAF
TRBV11-2	NA	TRBJ2-2	ASSLGFRDPGELF
TRBV6-5	TRBD2	TRBJ2-7	ASSPPGLAGDEQY
TRBV4-2	NA	TRBJ2-3	ASSQDLLGVDTQY
TRBV7-9	NA	TRBJ1-1	ASLRTVNTEAF